One and the same sample provided the 2 T cell receptor beta chains below, sequenced in a study of shared clonotypes between healthy human individuals. The assay was immunoSEQ multiplex PCR, and TCRdb's table has in-frame clones only and misses some. The table shows roughly 510,000 clones, with roughly 79% occurring only once. The source material was PBMCs. These receptors all stem from a woman in her thirties or forties in good health. Some clones in this sample may be carry-over from other donors' samples.

The rearrangement links TRBV30 to TRBJ2-5; 7 nucleotides match TRBD1. This CDR3 contains 15 residues. Germline V CDR1 and CDR2: GTSNPN, SVGIG (reference sequence). V trimming: 4 bases; J trimming: 4 bases; junction bases outside the gene matches: 12. CDR3 residues: CAWKNTGTAGETQYF. The CDR3 DNA is TGTGCCTGGAAAAACACCGGGACAGCTGGAGAGACCCAGTACTTC.

This chain connects TRBV28 to TRBJ2-7; possible D gene TRBD2, 6 bases. The CDR3 extends over 12 amino acids. Trimming removed 7 bases at V and 5 bases at J, with 12 bases between. Per the germline V gene, CDR1 is MDHEN and CDR2 is SYDVKM. Here the CDR3 reads CASTGGSNEQYF. Written as DNA, the CDR3 is TGTGCCAGCACTGGGGGGAGTAACGAGCAGTACTTC.